The 7 T cell receptor beta chains reported below all come from one sample, sequenced in a study of cytomegalovirus exposure and HLA in healthy donors. PCR employed 60 Vbeta and 13 Jbeta primers. Generated by immunoSEQ multiplex PCR, the TCRdb table keeps only in-frame clones and is missing some. Counted here are some 150,000 clones, 70% to 80% occurring once; the ten biggest clones make up approximately 6%. Sequencing used PBMCs. The source of these receptors is a man aged 45-65 years in good health and CMV-seropositive.

The genes are TRBV5-8 and TRBJ2-5, with a tentative D call TRBD2 (5 bases). Germline CDR1 reads SGHTS; CDR2 reads YDEGEE. Trimming stripped 2 bases from V and 4 bases from J, with 12 bases between. There are 14 residues in the CDR3. Here the CDR3 reads CASSLLFRGETQYF. The DNA of the CDR3 is TGTGCCAGCAGCTTATTGTTCCGGGGAGAGACCCAGTACTTC.

V is TRBV5-1 and J is TRBJ2-3, with D maybe TRBD2 (5 bases). The V gene lost 1 base and the J gene lost 2 bases, with 8 bases spanning the gap. Germline CDR1 SGHRS, CDR2 YFSETQ. The CDR3 is 14 residues long. CDR3 loop: CASSLSGITDTQYF. The CDR3 bases are TGCGCCAGCAGCTTGTCGGGGATCACAGATACGCAGTATTTT.

Comments on this clone: A junction boundary mismatches the germline segment, possibly from a read error. V usage is TRBV7-9 and J usage is TRBJ2-7; D is unresolved. The CDR3 runs 12 residues. From germline, CDR1 is SEHNR and CDR2 FQNEAQ (reference sequence). CDR3 coding DNA: TGTTCCAGCAGTCCTTCAGGATACGAGCAGTACTTC. This codes for CSSSPSGYEQYF.

This clone was picked up a small number of times. The chain recombines TRBV18 with TRBJ2-7; 9 nucleotides agree with TRBD1. J gave up 1 base and V 4 bases, and 11 bases lay outside the gene matches. The CDR3 runs 17 residues. The germline V gene encodes CDR1 KGHSH and CDR2 LQKENI. This chain's CDR3 is CASSLSVGQGLSYEQYF. In nucleotides, the CDR3 is TGTGCCAGCTCACTCTCGGTAGGACAGGGGCTATCCTACGAGCAGTACTTC.

The CDR3 reads CASSYSPRDTYEQYF. The CDR3 nucleotides are TGTGCCAGCAGTTACTCGCCCAGGGACACCTACGAGCAGTACTTC. The J gene is TRBJ2-7, the V gene TRBV6-5; tentatively, D is TRBD1 (6 bases). The CDR3 length is 15 residues. Trimming left V 0 bases short and J 2 bases short, with 11 bases between. Germline assignment: CDR1 MNHEY and CDR2 SVGAGI.

This chain uses TRBV30 with TRBJ2-7; the match to TRBD2 covers 8 bases. With 0 bases clipped from V and 2 bases from J, the junction kept 6 bases outside the gene matches. Germline-derived CDR1 and CDR2 are GTSNPN and SVGIG (reference sequence). This CDR3 is built from 15 residues. CDR3 amino acids: CAWSVTGLAPYEQYF. CDR3 DNA sequence: TGTGCCTGGAGTGTCACCGGACTAGCTCCCTACGAGCAGTACTTC. The whole variable domain, filled in from reference TRBV30 and TRBJ2-7, reads SQTIHQWPATLVQPVGSPLSLECTVEGTSNPNLYWYRQAAGRGLQLLFYSVGIGQISSEVPQNLSASRPQDRQFILSSKKLLLSDSGFYLCAWSVTGLAPYEQYFGPGTRLTVT.

The chain links TRBV5-5 to TRBJ2-6, with D perhaps TRBD1 (5 bases). Germline CDR1 is SGHKS and CDR2 is YYEKEE (reference sequence). This CDR3 is 14 amino acids long. The V and J ends lost 6 bases and 2 bases respectively, with 9 bases between them. The CDR3 DNA sequence: TGTGCCAGCATCATGGGGCCTGGGGCCAACGTCCTGACTTTC. Its protein product is CASIMGPGANVLTF.